Detailed here is one T cell receptor (beta chain). V shed 5 bases and J 3 bases; nucleotides not matched to a gene: 4. Looked up from germline, CDR1 is MRHNA and CDR2 is SNTAGT. The CDR3 extends over 15 amino acids. Repertoires were generated with immunoSEQ multiplex PCR, while TCRdb's copy carries only in-frame clones and drops some. The sample lists roughly 190,000 clones, 76% occurring once. This entry comes from a study of blood T cell repertoires in COVID-19. Clinical histories supplied by participants themselves formed the basis of cohort assignment. The sample taken for sequencing was PBMCs or T cells enriched from blood (not recorded which). The genes are TRBV6-4 and TRBJ2-6, with TRBD1 matching over 7 bases. This receptor was obtained from a woman between 45 and 60 years old with acute COVID-19. CDR3 in DNA: TGTGCCAGCAGTTCAGGGGGAAGTGGGGCCAACGTCCTGACTTTC. Translation: CASSSGGSGANVLTF.